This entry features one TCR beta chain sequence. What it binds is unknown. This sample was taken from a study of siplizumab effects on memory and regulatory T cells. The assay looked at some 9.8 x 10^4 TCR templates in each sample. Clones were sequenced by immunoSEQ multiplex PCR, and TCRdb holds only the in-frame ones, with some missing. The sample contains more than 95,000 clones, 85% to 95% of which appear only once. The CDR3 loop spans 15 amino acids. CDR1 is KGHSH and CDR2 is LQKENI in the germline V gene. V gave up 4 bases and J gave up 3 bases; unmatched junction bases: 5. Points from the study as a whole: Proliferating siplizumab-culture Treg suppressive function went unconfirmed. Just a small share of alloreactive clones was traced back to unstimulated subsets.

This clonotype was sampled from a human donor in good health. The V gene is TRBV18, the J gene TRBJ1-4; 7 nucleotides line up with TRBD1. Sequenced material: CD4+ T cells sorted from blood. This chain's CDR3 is CASSRQGAANEKLFF. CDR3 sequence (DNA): TGTGCCAGCTCACGACAGGGAGCTGCTAATGAAAAACTGTTTTTT.